This entry lists 14 T cell receptor beta chains sequenced from one sample in a study of control samples from healthy donors and cancer patients. Profiling relied on immunoSEQ multiplex PCR, and the TCRdb table lists in-frame clones only, not all of them. This sample has around 120,000 clones, with roughly nine tenths found just once. Sequenced material: blood. These receptors all come from a woman aged 18-30 years in good health.

The genes are TRBV5-4 and TRBJ2-7, with 9 bases that match TRBD2. Germline trimming cut 3 bases from V and 0 bases from J; bases unmatched to any gene: 16. There are 19 residues in the CDR3. The germline CDR1 and CDR2 sequences are SGHNT and YYREEE (reference sequence). The CDR3 sequence is CASSSAKRGGGGGSYEQYF. Here the CDR3 DNA reads TGTGCCAGCAGCTCGGCCAAGAGAGGTGGCGGGGGGGGCTCCTACGAGCAGTACTTC.

The chain carries TRBV24-1 and TRBJ1-5; D may be TRBD1 (6 bases). Germline V gene data show CDR1 as KGHDR and CDR2 as SFDVKD. V lost 6 bases to trimming and J lost 2 bases, with 7 bases between them. CDR3 size: 13 residues. CDR3: CATSRQGNQPQHF. The CDR3 DNA reads TGTGCCACCAGTAGACAGGGCAATCAGCCCCAGCATTTT.

V usage is TRBV20-1 and J usage is TRBJ2-7; 9 positions match TRBD1. Germline-derived CDR1 and CDR2 are DFQATT and SNEGSKA (reference sequence). This CDR3 contains 11 residues. With V trimmed by 6 bases and J by 4 bases, 1 base remained unmatched. CDR3 nucleotides: TGCAGTGCGGGACAGGGATACGAGCAGTACTTC. It codes for CSAGQGYEQYF.

The chain couples TRBV15 to TRBJ2-7; 7 nucleotides agree with TRBD1. The V segment lost 9 bases and the J segment 0 bases; nucleotides outside the gene matches: 5. Germline CDR1 LNHNV, CDR2 YYDKDF (reference sequence). The length of the CDR3 is 13 residues. CDR3 bases: TGTGCCACTCGACAGGGTAGCTCCTACGAGCAGTACTTC. Translated: CATRQGSSYEQYF.

This sequence joins TRBV5-6 and TRBJ2-7; 8 bases agree with TRBD2. Germline trimming cut 7 bases from V and 2 bases from J; bases unmatched to any gene: 5. Germline assignment: CDR1 SGHDT and CDR2 YYEEEE. The CDR3 runs to 13 residues. The CDR3 loop reads CASGRLATYEQYF. Here the CDR3 DNA reads TGTGCCAGCGGGAGACTAGCGACCTACGAGCAGTACTTC. The variable domain in full, completed from reference TRBV5-6 and TRBJ2-7, reads DAGVTQSPTHLIKTRGQQVTLRCSPKSGHDTVSWYQQALGQGPQFIFQYYEEEERQRGNFPDRFSGHQFPNYSSELNVNALLLGDSALYLCASGRLATYEQYFGPGTRLTVT.

The J gene is TRBJ2-7, the V gene TRBV29-1; TRBD1 matches at 7 bases. The V segment lost 4 bases and the J segment 5 bases; nucleotides outside the gene matches: 8. CDR1 is SQVTM, CDR2 ANQGSEA, per germline. This CDR3 contains 13 residues. The CDR3 DNA sequence: TGCAGCGTTGTTGCGACAGGGTACAACGAGCAGTACTTC. It specifies CSVVATGYNEQYF.

The CDR3 reads CASSDRVRDYEQYF. CDR3 nucleotide sequence: TGTGCCAGCAGCGACCGTGTCAGGGATTACGAGCAGTACTTC. The chain carries TRBV7-8 and TRBJ2-7; tentatively, D is TRBD1 (5 bases). This CDR3 is 14 amino acids long. Trimming took 5 bases from V and 4 from J, leaving 15 bases between them. Germline V CDR1 and CDR2: SGHVS, FQNEAQ.

V usage is TRBV7-2 and J usage is TRBJ1-3, with TRBD1 matching over 9 bases. Unmatched junction bases numbered 2, after V lost 5 bases and J lost 3 bases. CDR3 size: 14 residues. Germline loops: CDR1 SGHTA, CDR2 FQGNSA. CDR3 coding DNA: TGTGCCAGCAGCCGGACAGGGGATGGAAACACCATATATTTT. Amino acids: CASSRTGDGNTIYF.

The chain has TRBV7-2 and TRBJ1-2; 7 bases align to TRBD1. The CDR3 totals 15 residues. Germline CDR1 SGHTA, CDR2 FQGNSA. J was trimmed by 2 bases and V by 4 bases; bases with no gene match: 7. CDR3 sequence: CASSSNRQGNYGYTF. The CDR3 coding sequence is TGTGCCAGCAGCTCCAACAGACAGGGCAACTATGGCTACACCTTC.

Details on this clone: The same CDR3 arises from other DNA sequences in this sample as well. The rearrangement links TRBV5-5 to TRBJ2-5, with D perhaps being TRBD1 or TRBD2 (5 bases each). Germline CDR1 reads SGHKS; CDR2 reads YYEKEE (reference sequence). The CDR3 has 14 residues. The ends were cut back, 2 bases at V and 1 base at J, with 9 bases in the middle. For the CDR3, the DNA is TGTGCCAGCAGCTTAACCGGGACCCAAGAGACCCAGTACTTC. The encoded protein is CASSLTGTQETQYF. The whole variable domain, remainder taken from reference TRBV5-5 and TRBJ2-5, is DAGVTQSPTHLIKTRGQQVTLRCSPISGHKSVSWYQQVLGQGPQFIFQYYEKEERGRGNFPDRFSARQFPNYSSELNVNALLLGDSALYLCASSLTGTQETQYFGPGTRLLVL.

This chain joins TRBV28 and TRBJ1-2, with 7 bases that match TRBD1. CDR3 length equals 20 residues. V gave up 1 base and J gave up 0 bases; unmatched junction bases: 17. Germline CDR1 and CDR2: MDHEN and SYDVKM. The CDR3 DNA follows: TGTGCCAGCAGTTTATCCCGACAGGGAACCCTTGGATTAGCTAACTATGGCTACACCTTC. Translating gives CASSLSRQGTLGLANYGYTF.

This sequence joins TRBV4-1 and TRBJ2-7, with 10 bases fitting TRBD2. The CDR3 loop spans 17 amino acids. V lost 3 bases to trimming and J lost 0 bases; unmatched junction nucleotides: 8. Germline CDR1 MGHRA, CDR2 YSYEKL. The CDR3 DNA is TGCGCCAGCAGCCACAGAGTTTCTAGCGGGAGCTCCTACGAGCAGTACTTC. This encodes CASSHRVSSGSSYEQYF.

This rearrangement joins TRBV30 to TRBJ2-1; D unclear. Germline V gene data show CDR1 as GTSNPN and CDR2 as SVGIG (reference sequence). The CDR3 spans 14 residues. Deletions cut 0 bases from V and 0 bases from J, with 6 bases between. The DNA for the CDR3 is TGTGCCTGGAGTGTATCGAGCTCCTACAATGAGCAGTTCTTC. It translates to CAWSVSSSYNEQFF.

The CDR3 here is CASSLGDEQYF. CDR3 nucleotide sequence: TGTGCCAGCAGTCTAGGAGACGAGCAGTACTTC. The V call is TRBV27, the J call TRBJ2-7; D gene uncertain. The CDR3 runs 11 residues. V was trimmed by 5 bases and J by 5 bases, leaving 7 bases between them. The V gene's germline CDR1 is MNHEY and CDR2 SMNVEV (reference sequence).